This T cell receptor (beta chain) was obtained from a study of blood T cell repertoires in COVID-19. In the study overall: The origin of the acute and convalescent COVID-19 samples was the United States, Italy and Spain. T cells, B-cell-depleted T cells, or PBMCs supplied cDNA or gDNA.

After removal of 3 bases from V and 8 bases from J, the junction contained 7 bases not matched to a gene. Germline CDR1 and CDR2: MNHNS and SASEGT. The CDR3 is made up of 15 amino acids. The authors' processing: Estimated nucleated cell counts came from reference gene primer amplification. The method was immunoSEQ multiplex PCR; TCRdb's version includes in-frame clones alone and lacks a portion of them. V and J calls and clone size are given by that table; D and trimming were obtained from the DNA. In the table there are some 40,000 clones, roughly 78% of which are singletons. The sequenced sample was peripheral blood. This receptor was taken from a man between 70 and 80 years old with acute or convalescent COVID-19. V gene TRBV6-1 combines with J gene TRBJ1-4, with 9 bases identical to TRBD1. The CDR3 bases are TGTGCCAGCAGTGAGTTTGGGACAGGGAACGAAAAACTGTTTTTT. This encodes CASSEFGTGNEKLFF.